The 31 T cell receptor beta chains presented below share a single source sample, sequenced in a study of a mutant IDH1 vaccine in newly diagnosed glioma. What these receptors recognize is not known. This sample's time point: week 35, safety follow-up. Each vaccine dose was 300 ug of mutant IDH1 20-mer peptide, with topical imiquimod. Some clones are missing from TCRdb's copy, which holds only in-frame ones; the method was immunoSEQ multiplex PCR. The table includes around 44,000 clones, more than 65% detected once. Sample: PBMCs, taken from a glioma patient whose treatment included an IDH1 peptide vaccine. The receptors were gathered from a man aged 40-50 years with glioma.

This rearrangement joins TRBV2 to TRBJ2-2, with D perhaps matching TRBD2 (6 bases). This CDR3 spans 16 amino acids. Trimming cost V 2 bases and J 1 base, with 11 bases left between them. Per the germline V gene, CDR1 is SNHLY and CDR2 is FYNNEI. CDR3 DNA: TGTGCCAGCAGTGAAATTCGCGGGATGAACACCGGGGAGCTGTTTTTT. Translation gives CASSEIRGMNTGELFF.

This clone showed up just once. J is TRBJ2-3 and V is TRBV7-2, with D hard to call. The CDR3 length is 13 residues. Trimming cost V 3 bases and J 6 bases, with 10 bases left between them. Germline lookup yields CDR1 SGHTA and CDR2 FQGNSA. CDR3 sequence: CASSFRLSDTQYF. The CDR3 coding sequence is TGTGCCAGCAGCTTTAGGCTGTCCGATACGCAGTATTTT.

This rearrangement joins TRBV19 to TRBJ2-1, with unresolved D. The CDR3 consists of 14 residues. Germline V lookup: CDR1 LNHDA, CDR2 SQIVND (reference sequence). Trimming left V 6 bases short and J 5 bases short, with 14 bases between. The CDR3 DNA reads TGTGCCAGTAGCAAAAGCTTTACCAACAATGAGCAGTTCTTC. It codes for CASSKSFTNNEQFF.

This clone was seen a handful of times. CDR3: CASGTLRSEQFF. The CDR3, as DNA: TGTGCCAGCGGGACGCTTAGAAGTGAGCAGTTCTTC. J is TRBJ2-1 and V is TRBV2; D is perhaps TRBD1 or TRBD2 (5 bases each). The CDR3 is 12 residues long. Trimming removed 8 bases from V and 9 bases from J, with 14 bases in between. CDR1 is SNHLY and CDR2 is FYNNEI in the germline V gene.

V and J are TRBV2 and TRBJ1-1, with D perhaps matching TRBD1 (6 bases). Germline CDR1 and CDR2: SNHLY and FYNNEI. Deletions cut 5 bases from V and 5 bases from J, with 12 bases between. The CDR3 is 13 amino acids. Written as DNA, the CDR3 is TGTGCCAGCAGTCGGGGGACAATTACTGAAGCTTTCTTT. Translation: CASSRGTITEAFF.

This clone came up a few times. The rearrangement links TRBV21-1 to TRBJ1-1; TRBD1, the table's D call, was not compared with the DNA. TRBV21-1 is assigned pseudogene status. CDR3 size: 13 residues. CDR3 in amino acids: CARTSQGDTEAFF. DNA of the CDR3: TGTGCCAGGACGTCACAGGGGGACACTGAAGCTTTCTTT.

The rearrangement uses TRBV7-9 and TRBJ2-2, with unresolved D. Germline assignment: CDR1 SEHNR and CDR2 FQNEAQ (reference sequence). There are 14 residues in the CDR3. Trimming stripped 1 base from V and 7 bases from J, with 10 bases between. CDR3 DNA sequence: TGTGCCAGCAGCTTAGAAGGGATGATCGGGGAGCTGTTTTTT. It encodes CASSLEGMIGELFF.

CDR3 sequence (DNA): TGTGCCAGCAGTGAACACCAAACTACGAAGCAGTACTTC. It translates to CASSEHQTTKQYF. The gene calls are TRBV2 and TRBJ2-7; D unclear. The CDR3 spans 13 residues. The germline V gene has CDR1 SNHLY and CDR2 FYNNEI. Trimming stripped 2 bases from V and 8 bases from J, with 13 bases between.

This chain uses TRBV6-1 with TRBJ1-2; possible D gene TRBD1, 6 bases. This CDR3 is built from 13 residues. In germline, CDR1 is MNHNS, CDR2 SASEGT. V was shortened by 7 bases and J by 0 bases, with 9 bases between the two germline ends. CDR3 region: CASNRETNYGYTF. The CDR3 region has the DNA TGTGCCAGCAACAGGGAAACTAACTATGGCTACACCTTC.

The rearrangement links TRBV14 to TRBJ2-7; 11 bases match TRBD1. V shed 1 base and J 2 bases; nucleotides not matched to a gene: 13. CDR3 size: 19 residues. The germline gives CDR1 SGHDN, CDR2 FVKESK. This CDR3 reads CASSQVLLLRDRGTYEQYF. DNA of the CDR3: TGTGCCAGCAGCCAAGTACTCTTGCTACGGGACAGGGGGACCTACGAGCAGTACTTC. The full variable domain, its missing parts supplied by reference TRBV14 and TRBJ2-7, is EAGVTQFPSHSVIEKGQTVTLRCDPISGHDNLYWYRRVMGKEIKFLLHFVKESKQDESGMPNNRFLAERTGGTYSTLKVQPAELEDSGVYFCASSQVLLLRDRGTYEQYFGPGTRLTVT.

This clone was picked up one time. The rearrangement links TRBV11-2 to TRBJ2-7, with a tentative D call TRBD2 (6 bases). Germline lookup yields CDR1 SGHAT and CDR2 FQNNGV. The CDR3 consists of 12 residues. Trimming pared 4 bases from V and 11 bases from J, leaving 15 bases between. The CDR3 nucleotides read TGTGCCAGCAGCTCGGGACTGCGAGGAAAGTACTTC. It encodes CASSSGLRGKYF.

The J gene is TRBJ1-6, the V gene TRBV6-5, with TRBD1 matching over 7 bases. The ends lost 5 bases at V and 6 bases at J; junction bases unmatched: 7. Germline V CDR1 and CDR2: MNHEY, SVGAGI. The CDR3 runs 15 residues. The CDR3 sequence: CASSRTGAINSPLHF. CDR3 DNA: TGTGCCAGCAGTCGAACAGGGGCGATTAATTCACCCCTCCACTTT.

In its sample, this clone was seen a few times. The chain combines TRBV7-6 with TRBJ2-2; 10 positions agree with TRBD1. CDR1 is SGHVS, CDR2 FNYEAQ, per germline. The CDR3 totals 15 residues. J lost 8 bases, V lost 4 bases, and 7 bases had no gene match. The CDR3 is CASSYRDRGRGELFF. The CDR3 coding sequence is TGTGCCAGCAGCTATCGGGACAGGGGCAGAGGGGAGCTGTTTTTT. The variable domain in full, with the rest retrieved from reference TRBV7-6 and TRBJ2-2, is GAGVSQSPRYKVTKRGQDVALRCDPISGHVSLYWYRQALGQGPEFLTYFNYEAQQDKSGLPNDRFSAERPEGSISTLTIQRTEQRDSAMYRCASSYRDRGRGELFFGEGSRLTVL.

The CDR3 DNA is TGCGCCAGCAGCCAAGAGCGGGGTAGTACAGATACGCAGTATTTT. It codes for CASSQERGSTDTQYF. This chain uses TRBV4-1 with TRBJ2-3, with a weak D call TRBD2 (6 bases). V was cut by 0 bases and J by 3 bases, with 10 bases left in between. The CDR3 consists of 15 residues. Germline CDR1 is MGHRA and CDR2 is YSYEKL.

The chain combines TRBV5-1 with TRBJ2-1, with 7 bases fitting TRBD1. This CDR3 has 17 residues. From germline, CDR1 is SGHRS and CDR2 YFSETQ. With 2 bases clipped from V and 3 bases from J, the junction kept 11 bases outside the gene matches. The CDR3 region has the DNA TGCGCCAGCAGCTTATTTGCAGGGGGAACCTACTACAATGAGCAGTTCTTC. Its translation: CASSLFAGGTYYNEQFF.

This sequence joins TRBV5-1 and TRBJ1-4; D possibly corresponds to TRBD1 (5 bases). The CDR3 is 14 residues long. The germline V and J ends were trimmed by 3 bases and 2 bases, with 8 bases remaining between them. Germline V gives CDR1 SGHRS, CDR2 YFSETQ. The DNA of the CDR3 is TGCGCCAGCAGCTCGGGACGGACTAATGAAAAACTGTTTTTT. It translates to CASSSGRTNEKLFF.

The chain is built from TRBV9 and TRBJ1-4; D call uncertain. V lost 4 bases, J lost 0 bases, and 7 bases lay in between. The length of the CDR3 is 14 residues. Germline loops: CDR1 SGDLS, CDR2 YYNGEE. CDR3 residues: CASSTEATNEKLFF. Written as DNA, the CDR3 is TGTGCCAGCAGCACCGAGGCAACTAATGAAAAACTGTTTTTT.

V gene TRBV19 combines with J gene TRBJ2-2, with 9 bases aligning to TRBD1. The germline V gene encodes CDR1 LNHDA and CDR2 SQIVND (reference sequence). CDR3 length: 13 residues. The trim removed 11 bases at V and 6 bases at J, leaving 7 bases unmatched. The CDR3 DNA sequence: TGTGCCTACCGGGACAGGGTCGCCGGGGAGCTGTTTTTT. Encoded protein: CAYRDRVAGELFF.

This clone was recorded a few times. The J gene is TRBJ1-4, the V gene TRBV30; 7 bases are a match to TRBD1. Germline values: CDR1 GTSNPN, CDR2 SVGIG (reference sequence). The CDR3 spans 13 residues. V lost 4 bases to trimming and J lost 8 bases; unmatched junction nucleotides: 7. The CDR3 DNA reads TGTGCCTGGAATTCACTAGGGGGCGAAAAACTGTTTTTT. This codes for CAWNSLGGEKLFF.

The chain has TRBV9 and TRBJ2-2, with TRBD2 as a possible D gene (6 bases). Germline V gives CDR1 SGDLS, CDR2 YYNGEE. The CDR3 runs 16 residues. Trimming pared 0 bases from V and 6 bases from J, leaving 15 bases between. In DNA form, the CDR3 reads TGTGCCAGCAGCGTAGGTGGGGGGTATCGGGCCGGGGAGCTGTTTTTT. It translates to CASSVGGGYRAGELFF.

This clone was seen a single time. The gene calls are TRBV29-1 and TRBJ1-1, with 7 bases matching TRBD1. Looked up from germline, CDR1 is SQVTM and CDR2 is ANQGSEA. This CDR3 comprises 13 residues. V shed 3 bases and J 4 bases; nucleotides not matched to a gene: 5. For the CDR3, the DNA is TGCAGCGTTGACGACAGGGTTGGCACTGAAGCTTTCTTT. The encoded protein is CSVDDRVGTEAFF. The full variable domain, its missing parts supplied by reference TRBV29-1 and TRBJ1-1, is SAVISQKPSRDICQRGTSLTIQCQVDSQVTMMFWYRQQPGQSLTLIATANQGSEATYESGFVIDKFPISRPNLTFSTLTVSNMSPEDSSIYLCSVDDRVGTEAFFGQGTRLTVV.

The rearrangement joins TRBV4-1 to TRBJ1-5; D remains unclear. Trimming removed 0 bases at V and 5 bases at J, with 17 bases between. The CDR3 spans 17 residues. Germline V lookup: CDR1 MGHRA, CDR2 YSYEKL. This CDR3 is CASSQDSWGMDDQPQHF. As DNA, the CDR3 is TGCGCCAGCAGCCAAGATTCGTGGGGTATGGACGATCAGCCCCAGCATTTT.

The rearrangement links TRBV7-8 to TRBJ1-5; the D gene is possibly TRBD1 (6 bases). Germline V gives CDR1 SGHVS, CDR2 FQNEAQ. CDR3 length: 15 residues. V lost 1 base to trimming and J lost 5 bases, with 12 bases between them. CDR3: CASSLVGGGDQPQHF. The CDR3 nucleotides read TGTGCCAGCAGCTTAGTCGGGGGCGGAGATCAGCCCCAGCATTTT.

This chain's CDR3 is CASRRTGATNTEAFF. The CDR3, as DNA: TGTGCCAGCAGGAGGACGGGGGCCACGAACACTGAAGCTTTCTTT. The chain links TRBV2 to TRBJ1-1; D might be TRBD1 (6 bases). CDR3 length: 15 amino acids. Germline CDR1 SNHLY, CDR2 FYNNEI. Trimming left V 6 bases short and J 1 base short, with 15 bases between.

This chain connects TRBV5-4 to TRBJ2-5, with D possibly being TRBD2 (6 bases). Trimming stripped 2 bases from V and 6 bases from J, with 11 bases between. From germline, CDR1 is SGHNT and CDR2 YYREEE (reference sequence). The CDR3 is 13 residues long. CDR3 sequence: CASSFPGGQTQYF. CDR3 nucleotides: TGTGCCAGCAGCTTTCCCGGGGGACAGACCCAGTACTTC.

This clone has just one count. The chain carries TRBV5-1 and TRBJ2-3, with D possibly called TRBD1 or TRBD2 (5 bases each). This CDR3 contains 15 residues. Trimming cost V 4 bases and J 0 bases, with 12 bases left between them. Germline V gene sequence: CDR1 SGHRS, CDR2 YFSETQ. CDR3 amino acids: CASSGGRSSTDTQYF. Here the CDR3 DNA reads TGCGCCAGCAGCGGGGGACGGTCTAGCACAGATACGCAGTATTTT.

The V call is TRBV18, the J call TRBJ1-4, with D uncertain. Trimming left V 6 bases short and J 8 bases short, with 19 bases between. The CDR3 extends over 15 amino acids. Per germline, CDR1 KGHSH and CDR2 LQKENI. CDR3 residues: CASSPGPGSGEKLFF. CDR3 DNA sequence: TGTGCCAGCTCCCCGGGCCCGGGATCTGGAGAAAAACTGTTTTTT. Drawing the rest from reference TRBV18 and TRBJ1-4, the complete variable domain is NAGVMQNPRHLVRRRGQEARLRCSPMKGHSHVYWYRQLPEEGLKFMVYLQKENIIDESGMPKERFSAEFPKEGPSILRIQQVVRGDSAAYFCASSPGPGSGEKLFFGSGTQLSVL.

The CDR3 region has the DNA TGCGCCAGCAGCCAACCTGGGAACACTGAAGCTTTCTTT. Its protein is CASSQPGNTEAFF. The rearrangement joins TRBV4-1 to TRBJ1-1; no firm D call. CDR3 length: 13 residues. CDR1 and CDR2 (germline): MGHRA, YSYEKL. The germline V and J ends were trimmed by 2 bases and 1 base, with 5 bases remaining between them.

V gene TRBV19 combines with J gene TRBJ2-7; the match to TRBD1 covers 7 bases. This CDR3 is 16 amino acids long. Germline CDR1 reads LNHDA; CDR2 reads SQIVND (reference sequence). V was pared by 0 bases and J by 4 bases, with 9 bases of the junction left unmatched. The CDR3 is CASSIDLETGRYEQYF. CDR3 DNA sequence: TGTGCCAGTAGTATAGATCTTGAGACAGGGCGATACGAGCAGTACTTC.

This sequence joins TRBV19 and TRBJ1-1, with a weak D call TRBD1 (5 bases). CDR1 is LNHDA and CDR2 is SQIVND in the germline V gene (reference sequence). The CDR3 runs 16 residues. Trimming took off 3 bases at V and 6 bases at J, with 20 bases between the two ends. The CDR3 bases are TGTGCCAGTAGTATGGGGTTAAGGCGGGGGGAGGCTGAAGCTTTCTTT. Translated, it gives CASSMGLRRGEAEAFF.

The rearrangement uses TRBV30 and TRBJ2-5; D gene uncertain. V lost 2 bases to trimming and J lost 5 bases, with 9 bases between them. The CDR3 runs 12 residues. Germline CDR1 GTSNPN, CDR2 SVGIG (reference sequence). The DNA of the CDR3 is TGTGCCTGGAGTACGTCTCAGGAGACCCAGTACTTC. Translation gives CAWSTSQETQYF.